The clone carrying this T cell receptor (beta chain) is deemed large. The antigen is undetermined. The data stem from a study of metastatic and nonmetastatic thyroid tumors. Original data processing: What underpinned the distant-metastasis classifier for papillary thyroid cancer was the set of CDR3 differences across clinicopathological groups. TCRdb re-called clones via MiXCR from the PCR reads. Clone size and V and J calls follow TCRdb, not the original study. The sample shows 30,000 to 50,000 clones, over 15% of them seen only once. Findings of the study overall: According to reports, the diversity of TCR beta was significantly higher in malignant thyroid tumors than in benign nodules, and this held in both blood and tumor samples.

Thyroid surgery had not been preceded by any treatment in any patient. This CDR3 comprises 14 residues. Germline V gene lookup returns CDR1 MNHNS and CDR2 SASEGT. The germline V and J ends were trimmed by 9 bases and 3 bases, with 17 bases remaining between them. The J gene is TRBJ1-1, the V gene TRBV6-1; unclear D gene. Material for sequencing was tumor tissue. This clonotype originated in a female donor with papillary thyroid cancer or a benign thyroid nodule (not recorded which). Some clones in this sample may be carry-over from other donors' samples. CDR3 sequence: CASAEALGDTEAFF. The CDR3 DNA sequence: TGTGCCAGTGCAGAGGCGTTGGGTGACACTGAAGCTTTCTTT.